Shown below are 16 T cell receptor beta chains from a single sample sequenced in a study of T-cell memory formation after mild COVID-19. TCRdb processed the 5' RACE reads anew with MiXCR; each CDR3 protein has one entry. The table records roughly 400,000 distinct CDR3 sequences, more than 15% of them present only once. The source material was PBMCs or a T cell subset sorted from them (not recorded which). The receptor set was obtained from a young man who had mild COVID-19 (a few samples of this study predate the infection). Cell type and time point are not known.

This clonotype was counted only a few times. The chain carries TRBV5-1 and TRBJ1-1; D is perhaps TRBD1 (5 bases). Between the trimmed V and J ends, which lost 0 bases and 5 bases, there was a span of 14 bases. Germline CDR1 is SGHRS and CDR2 is YFSETQ. The CDR3 length is 15 residues. In nucleotides, the CDR3 is TGCGCCAGCAGCTTGGCGAAATCTGGGGGGACTGAAGCTTTCTTT. Its translation is CASSLAKSGGTEAFF.

The chain recombines TRBV4-1 with TRBJ2-3; D is unresolved. V gave up 0 bases and J gave up 8 bases, with 12 bases separating them. The CDR3 runs to 14 residues. In germline, CDR1 is MGHRA, CDR2 YSYEKL. The CDR3 loop is CASSQDIPPGTQYF. The CDR3 coding sequence is TGCGCCAGCAGCCAAGATATACCCCCCGGTACGCAGTATTTT.

V is TRBV7-9 and J is TRBJ2-2, with 8 bases lining up with TRBD1. The CDR3 spans 15 residues. The germline CDR1 and CDR2 sequences are SEHNR and FQNEAQ (reference sequence). V shed 2 bases, J shed 7 bases, and the junction held 6 bases outside the gene matches. The CDR3 DNA sequence: TGTGCCAGCAGCTTACCAGGGGGCGCGATCGGGGAGCTGTTTTTT. Translated: CASSLPGGAIGELFF.

This clonotype showed up just a few times. This rearrangement joins TRBV11-2 to TRBJ1-6; a possible D gene is TRBD1 (5 bases). The CDR3 loop spans 14 amino acids. With 4 bases removed from V and 14 bases from J, the gap between germline ends came to 18 bases. CDR1 SGHAT and CDR2 FQNNGV come from the germline V gene. CDR3 sequence reads: CASSSEGPSATLHF. The CDR3 DNA is TGTGCCAGCAGCTCCGAGGGACCGTCGGCCACCCTCCACTTT.

This clonotype was picked up a small number of times. The chain joins TRBV27 to TRBJ2-3; D ambiguous. The CDR3 is 14 amino acids. V lost 3 bases, J lost 1 base, and 8 bases lay in between. CDR1 and CDR2 (germline): MNHEY, SMNVEV (reference sequence). As DNA, the CDR3 is TGTGCCAGCAGTTTTCAACATGGCACAGATACGCAGTATTTT. Its translation: CASSFQHGTDTQYF.

This clonotype came up a few times. The rearrangement links TRBV4-3 to TRBJ2-1; 10 bases map to TRBD2. The trim removed 1 base at V and 7 bases at J, leaving 7 bases unmatched. Germline lookup yields CDR1 LGHNA and CDR2 YSLEER. CDR3 size: 16 residues. The CDR3 region is CASSQVPSGGGNEQFF. In DNA, the CDR3 is TGCGCCAGCAGCCAAGTCCCTAGCGGGGGTGGAAATGAGCAGTTCTTC.

The chain couples TRBV7-9 to TRBJ2-1; 11 bases align to TRBD2. This CDR3 spans 16 amino acids. Looked up from germline, CDR1 is SEHNR and CDR2 is FQNEAQ (reference sequence). The trim removed 5 bases at V and 8 bases at J, leaving 11 bases unmatched. CDR3 sequence reads: CASSAQASGGPHEQFF. The CDR3 nucleotides are TGTGCCAGCAGCGCTCAGGCTAGCGGGGGGCCCCATGAGCAGTTCTTC.

There are a few counts of this clonotype. This chain joins TRBV5-1 and TRBJ2-5, with D unresolved. The germline gives CDR1 SGHRS, CDR2 YFSETQ. Trimming removed 4 bases from V and 2 bases from J, with 9 bases in between. The CDR3 loop spans 13 amino acids. CDR3 coding DNA: TGCGCCAGCAGCCAACAAAGACAAGAGACCCAGTACTTC. Its translation is CASSQQRQETQYF.

This clonotype was seen many times. The chain joins TRBV7-9 to TRBJ2-1, with 7 bases matching TRBD2. The CDR3 extends over 12 amino acids. V was clipped by 6 bases and J by 9 bases; unmatched bases: 5. The germline gives CDR1 SEHNR, CDR2 FQNEAQ (reference sequence). For the CDR3, the DNA is TGTGCCAGCAGTTATCCGGGAGGTGAGCAGTTCTTC. It encodes CASSYPGGEQFF.

The gene calls are TRBV7-2 and TRBJ2-1; 10 nucleotides align to TRBD2. Trimming cost V 3 bases and J 0 bases; bases outside gene matches: 5. Germline CDR1 and CDR2: SGHTA and FQGNSA. The CDR3 contains 17 residues. The CDR3 nucleotides are TGTGCCAGCAGCTTCCCTCTAGCGGGGGCCTCCTACAATGAGCAGTTCTTC. It specifies CASSFPLAGASYNEQFF.

The chain joins TRBV4-1 to TRBJ2-7, with TRBD1 matching over 10 bases. J gave up 4 bases and V 4 bases, and 7 bases lay outside the gene matches. Germline-derived CDR1 and CDR2 are MGHRA and YSYEKL. This CDR3 comprises 15 residues. CDR3 protein: CASSPTRDRGYEQYF. The CDR3 coding sequence is TGCGCCAGCAGCCCCACCAGGGACAGGGGTTACGAGCAGTACTTC.

At least ten counts were recorded for this clonotype. This sequence joins TRBV6-5 and TRBJ2-1; D is ambiguous. This CDR3 spans 14 amino acids. Germline assignment: CDR1 MNHEY and CDR2 SVGAGI. V was pared by 0 bases and J by 6 bases, with 9 bases between. The CDR3: CASSYSLWVNEQFF. CDR3 bases: TGTGCCAGCAGTTACTCTCTGTGGGTCAATGAGCAGTTCTTC.

This clonotype was seen a single time. The chain combines TRBV15 with TRBJ1-2; D is uncertain. The length of the CDR3 is 14 residues. Germline V CDR1 and CDR2: LNHNV, YYDKDF (reference sequence). Deletions cut 1 base from V and 2 bases from J, with 8 bases between. The CDR3 loop is CATSRGDINYGYTF. The CDR3, as DNA: TGTGCCACCAGCAGAGGAGACATAAACTATGGCTACACCTTC.

This clonotype has at least ten counts. The chain employs TRBV5-1 and TRBJ2-5; TRBD2 might be the D (5 bases). Germline CDR1 is SGHRS and CDR2 is YFSETQ. The CDR3 is 13 amino acids. Trimming left V 4 bases short and J 5 bases short, with 12 bases between. The CDR3 bases are TGCGCCAGCAGCCCGCCGAGGGCTGAGACCCAGTACTTC. Its translation is CASSPPRAETQYF.

This clonotype was detected only a few times. The chain carries TRBV6-5 and TRBJ1-3; D not resolved. Germline V CDR1 and CDR2: MNHEY, SVGAGI. The CDR3 runs 16 residues. The V end lost 0 bases, the J end lost 0 bases, and 9 bases lay between the germline ends. The DNA of the CDR3 is TGTGCCAGCAGTTACTCGGAGTATCGCTCTGGAAACACCATATATTTT. Translated: CASSYSEYRSGNTIYF.

This clonotype was seen a handful of times. The chain employs TRBV15 and TRBJ2-7; a possible D gene is TRBD1 (5 bases). The CDR3 has 13 residues. Germline V lookup: CDR1 LNHNV, CDR2 YYDKDF (reference sequence). V was pared by 1 base and J by 4 bases, with 8 bases between. CDR3 DNA: TGTGCCACCAGCAGAGCCCCAGGGTACGAGCAGTACGTC. Translation gives CATSRAPGYEQYV.